This entry lists 22 T cell receptor beta chains sequenced from one sample in a study of tumor and adjacent non-tumor tissue in lung cancer. RNA was extracted from bulk tissue without any cell sorting. Distant lung tissue was collected more than 3 cm away from the tumor edge. TCRbeta libraries were built with three rounds of nested PCR, modified from ARM-PCR. TCRdb re-called the multiplex PCR reads with MiXCR, one entry per CDR3 protein. The table lists 75,000 to 90,000 distinct CDR3 sequences, under 80% of them singletons, with around a fifth in the top ten. Sequenced sample: distant non-tumor lung tissue. These receptor sequences come from a woman in her forties or fifties with non-small cell lung cancer.

This clonotype was detected a few times. This rearrangement joins TRBV6-5 to TRBJ2-2, with D uncertain. This CDR3 contains 12 residues. Per germline, CDR1 MNHEY and CDR2 SVGAGI. This chain's CDR3 is CASGARTGELFF. CDR3 DNA sequence: TGTGCTAGTGGTGCCCGTACCGGGGAGCTGTTTTTT.

About this clonotype itself: An end of the junction differs from the germline gene, which may be a read error. The rearrangement uses TRBV30 and TRBJ2-6; D possibly corresponds to TRBD2 (6 bases). Germline V gene sequence: CDR1 GTSNPN, CDR2 SVGIG (reference sequence). The CDR3 covers 16 residues. CDR3: CAWSGGLVSGANVPTF. For the CDR3, the DNA is TGTGCCTGGAGTGGGGGACTCGTTTCTGGGGCCAACGTCCCGACTTTC.

Turning to this clonotype: The CDR3 ends on some other residue instead of the conserved phenylalanine or tryptophan, so this is likely a read error. This rearrangement joins TRBV6-1 to TRBJ2-3, with D unclear. V lost 4 bases to trimming and J lost 5 bases, with 16 bases between them. The CDR3 is 15 amino acids. Germline assignment: CDR1 MNHNS and CDR2 SASEGT. The CDR3 region has the DNA TGTGCCAGCAGTGGAGGAACGGGTGGTTTAGATACGCAGTATCTT. It encodes CASSGGTGGLDTQYL.

With regard to this clonotype: One end of the junction is discordant with germline, which a read error may explain. The rearrangement links TRBV4-2 to TRBJ2-7, with D hard to call. CDR3 size: 16 residues. From germline, CDR1 is LGHNA and CDR2 YNFKEQ. The CDR3 DNA reads TGTGCCAGCGGCCATGCGGTAGAGGCGGTCCCCCACGAGCAGTACTTC. It is translated as CASGHAVEAVPHEQYF.

Concerning this clonotype: In this CDR3 the conserved last residue, phenylalanine or tryptophan, is missing, so a read error is likely. This chain uses TRBV4-2 with TRBJ1-5; the D is unclear. Germline CDR1 and CDR2: LGHNA and YNFKEQ. CDR3 length: 15 amino acids. CDR3 DNA sequence: TGTGCTAGCAGCCAAGACACCACTAGCAATCAGCCCCAGCATTCT. It is translated as CASSQDTTSNQPQHS.

The CDR3 sequence: CASSYPPEPLVTPLHF. In DNA, the CDR3 is TGTGCCAGCAGTTACCCCCCTGAGCCCCTTGTGACACCCCTCCACTTT. This chain joins TRBV6-6 and TRBJ1-6, with D unresolved. Germline values: CDR1 MNHNY, CDR2 SVGAGI (reference sequence). V lost 2 bases and J 11 bases, leaving 19 bases between the germline ends. The CDR3 has 16 amino acids.

Note on this clonotype: This CDR3 is missing its conserved last phenylalanine or tryptophan, likely due to a read error. The limits of the CDR3 on the DNA are not certain, so only TCRdb's listed CDR3 is given. The rearrangement joins TRBV29-1 to TRBJ1-1. The CDR3 comprises 11 residues, both ends counted. Germline lookup yields CDR1 SQVTM and CDR2 ANQGSEA. This CDR3 reads CSVRGDTEVFY.

On this clonotype itself: One end of the junction fails to match germline, which may point to a read error. The chain joins TRBV7-2 to TRBJ2-3; D is possibly TRBD2 (6 bases). Germline V gene lookup returns CDR1 SGHTA and CDR2 FQGNSA. This CDR3 comprises 14 residues. The CDR3 region is CASARDSRTDTQCF. The CDR3 nucleotides read TGTGCCAGCGCGCGGGACTCTCGCACAGATACGCAGTGTTTT.

The chain uses TRBV6-5 and TRBJ2-3, with D maybe TRBD2 (5 bases). CDR1 and CDR2 (germline): MNHEY, SVGAGI. There are 16 residues in the CDR3. V was trimmed by 3 bases and J by 8 bases, leaving 21 bases between them. This CDR3 reads CASSYRSSGSSSTQYF. The CDR3 DNA is TGTGCCAGCAGTTATCGGTCTAGTGGGAGTAGTAGTACGCAGTATTTT.

The CDR3 DNA sequence: TGTGCCAGCAGCCAAGTATTCGCGCCCTGCTCCTACGAGCAGTACTTC. Translating gives CASSQVFAPCSYEQYF. This rearrangement joins TRBV4-2 to TRBJ2-7; D uncertain. The germline V gene encodes CDR1 LGHNA and CDR2 YNFKEQ. Trimming pared 1 base from V and 0 bases from J, leaving 13 bases between. This CDR3 is built from 16 residues.

This clonotype has ten or more counts. This chain links TRBV5-1 with TRBJ1-2; D not resolved. This CDR3 has 16 residues. The V end lost 2 bases, the J end lost 2 bases, and 16 bases lay between the germline ends. The germline V gene has CDR1 SGHRS and CDR2 YFSETQ. CDR3 DNA sequence: TGCGCCAGCAGCTTCGGGTCGTCACCAAAGAACTATGGCTACACCTTC. Its translation: CASSFGSSPKNYGYTF. Supplemented by reference TRBV5-1 and TRBJ1-2, the full variable domain reads KAGVTQTPRYLIKTRGQQVTLSCSPISGHRSVSWYQQTPGQGLQFLFEYFSETQRNKGNFPGRFSGRQFSNSRSEMNVSTLELGDSALYLCASSFGSSPKNYGYTFGSGTRLTVV.

This clonotype was found a few times. This may be a read error, as it is one base from a much larger clone. The rearrangement joins TRBV6-6 to TRBJ2-1, with a weak D call TRBD2 (6 bases). Germline CDR1 MNHNY, CDR2 SVGAGI (reference sequence). The CDR3 runs 14 residues. The CDR3 loop is CASGYTGDYNEQFF. CDR3 DNA: TGTGCCAGCGGTTACACGGGAGACTACAATGAGCAGTTCTTC.

This clonotype is deemed medium-sized. The chain couples TRBV20-1 to TRBJ2-2; D uncertain. Germline values: CDR1 DFQATT, CDR2 SNEGSKA (reference sequence). Trimming took off 0 bases at V and 2 bases at J, with 1 base between the two ends. The CDR3 sequence is 12 residues long. This CDR3 reads CSARDNTGELFF. CDR3 sequence (DNA): TGCAGTGCTAGAGATAACACCGGGGAGCTGTTTTTT.

Turning to this clonotype: One junction end disagrees with the germline gene, perhaps due to a read error. CDR3 nucleotide sequence: TGCGACAGCAGCCAAGAAAGGACCGGGGCCGGGGAGCTGTTTTTT. Translating gives CDSSQERTGAGELFF. V usage is TRBV4-1 and J usage is TRBJ2-2; possibly TRBD2 for D (5 bases). The germline CDR1 and CDR2 sequences are MGHRA and YSYEKL. The CDR3 loop spans 15 amino acids.

In the case of this clonotype: The CDR3 carries no conserved terminal phenylalanine or tryptophan, so it likely arises from a read error. V gene TRBV7-8 combines with J gene TRBJ2-7, with TRBD2 matching 7 bases. Trimming cost V 5 bases and J 0 bases; bases outside gene matches: 7. CDR1 is SGHVS, CDR2 FQNEAQ, per germline. This CDR3 is 15 amino acids long. The CDR3: CASSVTSAISYEQYS. CDR3 nucleotides: TGTGCCAGCAGCGTCACTAGCGCCATCTCCTACGAGCAGTACTCC.

In this sample, this clonotype turned up a few times. Its ends do not fully match the called genes, so a read error is possible. This chain joins TRBV11-2 and TRBJ1-1; no clear D. Germline assignment: CDR1 SGHAT and CDR2 FQNNGV. The CDR3 contains 11 residues. The CDR3 DNA reads TGTGCCAGTAGCTTGAGCACTGAAGCTTTCTTT. It translates to CASSLSTEAFF.

Concerning this clonotype itself: A much larger clone differs from this one at a single base, so this may be a read error. The chain employs TRBV7-3 and TRBJ2-1; possibly TRBD2 for D (8 bases). Germline-derived CDR1 and CDR2 are SGHTA and FQGTGA. The CDR3 sequence is 16 residues long. In DNA form, the CDR3 reads TGTGCCAGCAGCTCAGCCGGGACAGAGCGGGGGAATGAGCAGCTCTTC. Translation: CASSSAGTERGNEQLF.

Worth noting for this clonotype: The CDR3 end shows no conserved phenylalanine or tryptophan, and so a read error is likely. Here the CDR3 DNA reads TGTGCCATCAGTGGGCAGACAGACTTCGGGAGCTACACCCCC. Amino acid sequence: CAISGQTDFGSYTP. V is TRBV10-3 and J is TRBJ1-2; tentative D call: TRBD1 (5 bases). In germline, CDR1 is ENHRY, CDR2 SYGVKD. There are 14 residues in the CDR3. The V end was cut by 4 bases, the J end by 9 bases, with 18 bases between.

For this clonotype: A junction boundary mismatches the germline segment, possibly from a read error. J is TRBJ1-2 and V is TRBV12-3 or TRBV12-4, with TRBD1 identical over 10 bases. The CDR3 is made up of 14 amino acids. The CDR3 region has the DNA TGTGCCAGCAGTTTAGGCGGGACAGGGGAGGGCTACAACTTC. The encoded protein is CASSLGGTGEGYNF.

The V and J genes are TRBV29-1 and TRBJ1-4; D unclear. The germline V gene encodes CDR1 SQVTM and CDR2 ANQGSEA. With 6 bases removed from V and 13 bases from J, the gap between germline ends came to 18 bases. This CDR3 spans 12 amino acids. The CDR3, as DNA: TGCAGCGTAAGGGAATCGGATGAGAGACTGTTTTTT. Translation: CSVRESDERLFF.

Of note for this clonotype: A much larger clone sits a single nucleotide away, making a read error possible. The V call is TRBV28, the J call TRBJ2-2; 11 bases are shared with TRBD1. Germline CDR1 reads MDHEN; CDR2 reads SYDVKM. The CDR3 loop spans 15 amino acids. The CDR3 region is CVGQGAGVNTGELFF. The DNA of the CDR3 is TGTGTCGGACAGGGGGCTGGGGTAAACACCGGGGAGCTGTTTTTT.

This clonotype has only one observation. The germline gene is not matched at one end of the junction; a read error may be the cause. V is TRBV4-1 and J is TRBJ1-5, with D maybe TRBD1 (5 bases). CDR1 is MGHRA and CDR2 is YSYEKL in the germline V gene. The CDR3 extends over 15 amino acids. In DNA, the CDR3 is TGCGCCAGCATCCAAGAGGGGCAGGGCAACCAGCCCCAGCACTTT. Translating gives CASIQEGQGNQPQHF.